This T cell receptor (beta chain) appears in the sequencing data of a study of shared clonotypes between healthy human individuals. Study conclusions and caveats: Across subsets, estimated richness was generally greater for naive than for memory populations.

Here immunoSEQ multiplex PCR was the method, and the copy in TCRdb shows in-frame clones only, minus some. The data contain roughly 640,000 clones, more than 95% of them singletons. CDR3 length equals 15 residues. Trimming at V came to 4 bases and at J to 6 bases, leaving 7 bases not matched to a gene. Germline lookup yields CDR1 LNHDA and CDR2 SQIVND (reference sequence). On this clone itself: Its matching antigen is unknown.

The sequenced material came from naive CD4+ T cells sorted from blood. Subset given: CD45RA+ positively selected. This chain joins TRBV19 and TRBJ2-7; the match to TRBD2 covers 12 bases. The receptor comes from a woman between 25 and 40 years old in good health. The CDR3: CASSTAGLAGIEQYF. The CDR3, as DNA: TGTGCCAGTAGTACCGCCGGACTAGCGGGAATCGAGCAGTACTTC.